These T cell receptor beta chains were read from a single sample in a study of T-cell reconstitution after alpha-beta-depleted transplantation in children. Using its own MiXCR run on the PCR reads, TCRdb lists one record per CDR3 protein. The sample lists under 300,000 distinct CDR3 sequences; 9.7% were seen once. The material sequenced was PBMCs from the stem cell graft donor, taken from the stem cell graft. All receptors come from a human donor who donated a stem cell graft to a child with SCID. Both conserved end residues are part of each CDR3. D genes are given only for firm matches. Only part of the rows carry a size: once, few, many, or a class if the clone is expanded.

abundance,d_gene,v_gene,j_gene,CDR3aa,CDR3nt
many,NA,TRBV29-1,TRBJ2-5,CSVLAGYQETQYF,TGCAGCGTCCTGGCGGGGTACCAAGAGACCCAGTACTTC
many,TRBD2,TRBV5-1,TRBJ2-2,CASSFGLGWTSGPGELFF,TGCGCCAGCAGCTTCGGTCTGGGCTGGACTAGCGGGCCCGGGGAGCTGTTTTTT
many,TRBD1,TRBV3-1,TRBJ1-2,CASSGQGNYGYTF,TGTGCCAGCAGCGGACAGGGGAACTATGGCTACACCTTC
many,NA,TRBV5-1,TRBJ2-5,CASSLYSGAETQYF,TGCGCCAGCAGCTTGTACAGCGGCGCAGAGACCCAGTACTTC
many,NA,TRBV7-3,TRBJ1-3,CASSLSPGAGNTIYF,TGTGCCAGCAGCTTATCTCCAGGGGCTGGAAACACCATATATTTT
many,NA,TRBV5-1,TRBJ1-6,CASSLGIEGSPLHF,TGCGCCAGCAGCTTGGGCATCGAAGGTTCACCCCTCCACTTT
many,NA,TRBV5-1,TRBJ1-6,CASSLSTDFNSPLHF,TGCGCCAGCAGCTTGAGTACAGATTTTAATTCACCCCTCCACTTT
NA,TRBD1,TRBV19,TRBJ1-1,CASSVTGTDTEAFF,TGTGCCAGTAGTGTAACCGGGACAGACACTGAAGCTTTCTTT
many,NA,TRBV7-2,TRBJ2-2,CASRSGHSNTGELFF,TGTGCCAGCAGATCGGGACATAGTAACACCGGGGAGCTGTTTTTT
many,NA,TRBV11-2,TRBJ1-1,CASSSSGGMNTEAFF,TGTGCCAGCAGCTCCAGTGGGGGGATGAACACTGAAGCTTTCTTT
many,NA,TRBV2,TRBJ2-2,CANGGGTGELFF,TGTGCCAACGGAGGGGGCACCGGGGAGCTGTTTTTT
many,TRBD1,TRBV12-3/TRBV12-4,TRBJ1-5,CASEETGGMPQHF,TGTGCCAGCGAGGAAACAGGGGGCATGCCCCAGCATTTT
many,TRBD1,TRBV24-1,TRBJ2-1,CATSSRDRGGSVEQFF,TGTGCCACCAGTTCTCGGGACAGGGGGGGTTCAGTTGAGCAGTTCTTC
many,TRBD1,TRBV7-2,TRBJ1-2,CASSLRAGQAPYGYTF,TGTGCCAGCAGCTTACGAGCCGGACAGGCCCCCTATGGCTACACCTTC
NA,NA,TRBV9,TRBJ1-2,CASSVSHSYYDYTF,TGTGCCAGCAGCGTATCTCACAGTTATTATGACTACACCTTC
many,NA,TRBV5-1,TRBJ2-3,CASSLNSPTDTQYF,TGCGCCAGCAGCTTGAACAGCCCCACAGATACGCAGTATTTT
many,TRBD1,TRBV5-1,TRBJ1-2,CASSPAIDRGGYGYTF,TGCGCCAGCAGCCCGGCGATTGACAGGGGTGGCTATGGCTACACCTTC
many,NA,TRBV12-3/TRBV12-4,TRBJ1-2,CASSLDSGAYGYTF,TGTGCCAGCAGTTTGGATTCGGGGGCCTATGGCTACACCTTC
many,NA,TRBV29-1,TRBJ1-5,CSVWVGPNQPQHF,TGCAGCGTTTGGGTAGGACCGAATCAGCCCCAGCATTTT
many,NA,TRBV6-2/TRBV6-3,TRBJ2-7,CASSTGPPGEQYF,TGTGCCAGCAGTACTGGACCACCTGGCGAGCAGTACTTC
many,NA,TRBV5-4,TRBJ1-4,CASSFRSGATNEKLFF,TGTGCCAGCAGCTTTCGCAGCGGAGCAACTAATGAAAAACTGTTTTTT
many,TRBD2,TRBV5-1,TRBJ2-3,CASSPRLAGDTQYF,TGCGCCAGCAGCCCAAGACTAGCCGGAGATACGCAGTATTTT
many,TRBD1,TRBV3-1,TRBJ2-3,CASSPGQGAHSDTQYF,TGTGCCAGCAGCCCAGGACAGGGGGCGCATTCAGATACGCAGTATTTT
NA,TRBD2,TRBV28,TRBJ2-5,CASIAGGQETQYF,TGTGCCAGTATAGCGGGGGGGCAAGAGACCCAGTACTTC
many,TRBD1,TRBV7-2,TRBJ2-7,CASSFGTGDYEQYF,TGTGCCAGCAGCTTCGGGACAGGGGACTACGAGCAGTACTTC
many,TRBD1,TRBV5-1,TRBJ1-1,CASSRLSGQIMNTEAFF,TGCGCCAGCAGCCGCCTTTCGGGACAGATCATGAACACTGAAGCTTTCTTT
many,NA,TRBV9,TRBJ1-5,CASSEGGGGNQPQHF,TGTGCCAGCAGCGAAGGCGGGGGTGGCAATCAGCCCCAGCATTTT
many,NA,TRBV19,TRBJ1-6,CASRMGQLNSPLHF,TGTGCCAGTAGGATGGGACAACTCAATTCACCCCTCCACTTT
NA,NA,TRBV23-1,TRBJ2-5,CASSLPGRTPKETQYF,TGCGCCAGCAGTCTACCGGGACGGACACCTAAAGAGACCCAGTACTTC
many,TRBD1,TRBV5-1,TRBJ2-1,CASSFLGQGDNEQFF,TGCGCCAGCAGCTTTCTGGGACAGGGGGACAATGAGCAGTTCTTC
many,NA,TRBV4-2,TRBJ1-1,CASSQEDSGLLVTEAFF,TGTGCCAGCAGCCAAGAGGATTCCGGGCTCCTTGTCACTGAAGCTTTCTTT
many,TRBD2,TRBV11-1,TRBJ2-7,CASSAKYSGLGIYEQYF,TGTGCCAGCAGCGCAAAATACTCGGGACTAGGGATCTACGAGCAGTACTTC
many,NA,TRBV5-1,TRBJ1-1,CASSWDINTEAFF,TGCGCCAGCAGCTGGGACATTAACACTGAAGCTTTCTTT
many,NA,TRBV20-1,TRBJ2-1,CSARGRGTVEQFF,TGCAGTGCTAGAGGGAGGGGGACGGTTGAGCAGTTCTTC
many,NA,TRBV12-3/TRBV12-4,TRBJ1-5,CASSFLGTHDQPQHF,TGTGCCAGCAGTTTCTTAGGCACTCATGATCAGCCCCAGCATTTT
many,NA,TRBV6-5,TRBJ2-7,CASSYGQGTAWGYEQYF,TGTGCCAGCAGTTACGGCCAGGGAACGGCTTGGGGCTACGAGCAGTACTTC
NA,NA,TRBV3-1,TRBJ2-3,CARSPRNRQATCTDTQYF,TGTGCCAGGAGCCCACGGAACCGACAAGCTACCTGCACAGATACGCAGTATTTT
NA,TRBD1,TRBV2,TRBJ1-5,CASSERIRDSPDQPQHF,TGTGCCAGCAGTGAGAGGATTCGGGACAGCCCAGATCAGCCCCAGCATTTT
NA,NA,TRBV20-1,TRBJ2-1,CSARSTGLSYNEQFF,TGCAGTGCTAGATCCACGGGGCTATCCTACAATGAGCAGTTCTTC
many,NA,TRBV15,TRBJ2-5,CATSILSSQETQYF,TGTGCCACCAGTATTCTCAGTAGCCAAGAGACCCAGTACTTC
many,NA,TRBV10-3,TRBJ2-3,CAISAPADTQYF,TGTGCCATCAGTGCCCCCGCAGATACGCAGTATTTT
NA,NA,TRBV5-1,TRBJ1-5,CASSLDYVNQPQHF,TGCGCCAGCAGCTTGGACTACGTAAATCAGCCCCAGCATTTT
NA,NA,TRBV20-1,TRBJ1-2,CSAREIRDTYYGYTF,TGCAGTGCTAGAGAAATCCGGGACACCTACTATGGCTACACCTTC
NA,NA,TRBV10-3,TRBJ2-3,CAIKFGGRDTQYF,TGTGCCATCAAGTTCGGGGGCAGGGATACGCAGTATTTT
many,NA,TRBV12-3/TRBV12-4,TRBJ1-1,CASTMGTEAFF,TGTGCCAGCACGATGGGAACTGAAGCTTTCTTT
many,NA,TRBV6-1,TRBJ1-5,CASSVLTESLYSNQPQHF,TGTGCCAGCAGTGTGTTAACAGAAAGCCTTTATAGCAATCAGCCCCAGCATTTT
many,NA,TRBV5-1,TRBJ1-2,CASSTPSWNYGYTF,TGCGCCAGCAGCACCCCCTCCTGGAACTATGGCTACACCTTC
few,TRBD1,TRBV5-8,TRBJ2-4,CASSLPGQGANSEYF,TGTGCCAGCAGCTTACCGGGACAGGGGGCGAATTCGGAGTACTTC
many,NA,TRBV5-1,TRBJ2-5,CASSLERKQETQYF,TGCGCCAGCAGCTTGGAGCGGAAACAAGAGACCCAGTACTTC
few,NA,TRBV7-9,TRBJ1-1,CASSFDMITEAFF,TGTGCCAGCAGCTTTGACATGATCACTGAAGCTTTCTTT
many,TRBD1,TRBV12-3/TRBV12-4,TRBJ2-7,CASSLGQGIDEQYF,TGTGCCAGCAGTTTGGGACAGGGAATCGACGAGCAGTACTTC
many,NA,TRBV3-1,TRBJ2-2,CASSQAPTGELFF,TGTGCCAGCAGCCAGGCCCCCACCGGGGAGCTGTTTTTT
many,NA,TRBV5-1,TRBJ2-2,CASSLGIGVSTGELFF,TGCGCCAGCAGCTTGGGGATAGGAGTTTCCACCGGGGAGCTGTTTTTT
NA,NA,TRBV20-1,TRBJ2-7,CSAKEGYEQYF,TGCAGTGCTAAGGAGGGATACGAGCAGTACTTC
many,TRBD2,TRBV29-1,TRBJ2-5,CSVDGREGTYQETQYF,TGCAGCGTTGATGGGAGGGAGGGGACGTACCAAGAGACCCAGTACTTC